The 25 T cell receptor beta chains below were found in one sample sequenced in a study of PD-L1 blockade in urothelial cancer. Sequencing used immunoSEQ multiplex PCR; TCRdb keeps in-frame clones, though not all of them. Of more than 90,000 clones listed, around 87% were seen once; the top ten hold about 2%. Noted time point: pretreatment peripheral blood. The sample consisted of PBMCs, taken around atezolizumab (anti-PD-L1) treatment. Receptors were obtained from a man between 60 and 75 years old with urothelial cancer.

The chain recombines TRBV4-1 with TRBJ2-5, with 8 nucleotides matching TRBD1. Germline-derived CDR1 and CDR2 are MGHRA and YSYEKL. This CDR3 contains 15 residues. After removal of 1 base from V and 5 bases from J, the junction contained 6 bases not matched to a gene. CDR3 DNA sequence: TGCGCCAGCAGCCAAGGACAGGGGTTAGGGGAGACCCAGTACTTC. It is translated as CASSQGQGLGETQYF.

The rearrangement links TRBV29-1 to TRBJ2-7; TRBD1 might be the D (7 bases). The germline CDR1 and CDR2 sequences are SQVTM and ANQGSEA. Between the trimmed V and J ends, which lost 4 bases and 3 bases, there was a span of 22 bases. This CDR3 region has 16 residues. Here the CDR3 reads CSVARVTGEVGYEQYF. In DNA, the CDR3 is TGCAGCGTTGCGCGGGTTACAGGGGAGGTAGGCTACGAGCAGTACTTC.

This sequence joins TRBV11-2 and TRBJ1-1; D is possibly TRBD1 (6 bases). The germline V and J ends were trimmed by 4 bases and 7 bases, with 10 bases remaining between them. This CDR3 has 12 amino acids. Germline V gives CDR1 SGHAT, CDR2 FQNNGV. CDR3 nucleotide sequence: TGTGCCAGCAGCTCTAGAGGGGGTGAAGCTTTCTTT. This encodes CASSSRGGEAFF.

This chain links TRBV13 with TRBJ1-1, with a possible D match to TRBD1 (5 bases). This CDR3 has 15 residues. V was pared by 6 bases and J by 1 base, with 15 bases between. Germline V gene data show CDR1 as PRHDT and CDR2 as FYEKMQ (reference sequence). CDR3 residues: CASSRRGRTNTEAFF. DNA for the CDR3: TGTGCCAGCAGTAGACGGGGGAGAACGAACACTGAAGCTTTCTTT.

The J gene is TRBJ1-5, the V gene TRBV28, with a weak D call TRBD1 (6 bases). Trimming removed 9 bases at V and 2 bases at J, with 17 bases between. The CDR3 is 15 amino acids. Germline V CDR1 and CDR2: MDHEN, SYDVKM. The CDR3 DNA is TGTGCCAGTGAGGGGGAGGGGATTGGCAATCAGCCCCAGCATTTT. It is translated as CASEGEGIGNQPQHF.

The chain is built from TRBV5-1 and TRBJ1-3, with D possibly matching TRBD1 (6 bases). Trimming took 5 bases from V and 0 from J, leaving 21 bases between them. Germline V gives CDR1 SGHRS, CDR2 YFSETQ. The CDR3 is 18 residues long. CDR3 sequence reads: CASREGGINPRSGNTIYF. DNA of the CDR3: TGCGCCAGCAGGGAGGGGGGGATTAACCCCCGCTCTGGAAACACCATATATTTT.

The chain recombines TRBV30 with TRBJ2-1; TRBD2 agrees at 12 bases. Germline V gene sequence: CDR1 GTSNPN, CDR2 SVGIG (reference sequence). The CDR3 is 14 residues long. Unmatched junction bases numbered 6, after V lost 3 bases and J lost 9 bases. The CDR3 bases are TGTGCCTGGAGGCTAGCGGGAGGGCCCGGTGAGCAGTTCTTC. It specifies CAWRLAGGPGEQFF.

The chain uses TRBV13 and TRBJ2-7, with D tentatively TRBD2 (6 bases). The CDR3 runs to 14 residues. Germline CDR1 reads PRHDT; CDR2 reads FYEKMQ (reference sequence). The V gene lost 4 bases and the J gene lost 3 bases, with 13 bases spanning the gap. As DNA, the CDR3 is TGTGCCAGCAGCTCCGGGACTGATAACTACGAGCAGTACTTC. This translates into CASSSGTDNYEQYF.

The gene calls are TRBV5-1 and TRBJ2-7; 9 nucleotides agree with TRBD1. CDR1 and CDR2 from the germline V gene are SGHRS and YFSETQ. V gave up 1 base and J gave up 2 bases; unmatched junction bases: 7. The CDR3 loop spans 16 amino acids. CDR3 in DNA: TGCGCCAGCAGCTTGAGGACCGGGACAGGGCCCTACGAGCAGTACTTC. This sequence encodes CASSLRTGTGPYEQYF.

The CDR3: CASSLTPGQDVTGELFF. In DNA, the CDR3 is TGTGCCAGCAGCTTGACACCGGGACAGGACGTCACCGGGGAGCTGTTTTTT. The chain employs TRBV5-8 and TRBJ2-2, with TRBD1 matching over 8 bases. The trim removed 1 base at V and 4 bases at J, leaving 9 bases unmatched. Looked up from germline, CDR1 is SGHTS and CDR2 is YDEGEE. This CDR3 has 17 residues.

The V and J genes are TRBV7-9 and TRBJ1-2; 9 bases match TRBD1. The germline CDR1 and CDR2 sequences are SEHNR and FQNEAQ (reference sequence). CDR3 length: 15 amino acids. Germline trimming cut 4 bases from V and 2 bases from J; bases unmatched to any gene: 5. CDR3 loop: CASSSLQGANYGYTF. The CDR3 DNA reads TGTGCCAGCAGCTCTTTACAGGGGGCCAACTATGGCTACACCTTC.

The chain is built from TRBV19 and TRBJ1-4, with TRBD1 matching 7 bases. Looked up from germline, CDR1 is LNHDA and CDR2 is SQIVND (reference sequence). CDR3 length: 15 residues. V gave up 3 bases and J gave up 8 bases; unmatched junction bases: 9. The CDR3 bases are TGTGCCAGTAGTATGTGGACAGGTCGGGGGGAAAAACTGTTTTTT. This sequence encodes CASSMWTGRGEKLFF.

The sample holds a few counts of this clone. This same CDR3 is encoded by further DNA sequences in the sample. CDR3 sequence reads: CASSYSRQRNYGYTF. The CDR3, as DNA: TGTGCCAGCAGTTACTCGCGACAAAGAAACTATGGCTACACCTTC. The gene calls are TRBV6-5 and TRBJ1-2; D is undetermined. V lost 0 bases, J lost 2 bases, and 10 bases lay in between. CDR3 size: 15 residues. Germline V CDR1 and CDR2: MNHEY, SVGAGI.

This chain joins TRBV7-3 and TRBJ2-1; D might be TRBD2 (5 bases). The CDR3 spans 16 residues. Germline V lookup: CDR1 SGHTA, CDR2 FQGTGA. Trimming cost V 3 bases and J 9 bases, with 21 bases left between them. CDR3 protein: CASSFPEDYGYAEQFF. The CDR3 DNA reads TGTGCCAGCAGCTTCCCCGAAGACTACGGTTACGCTGAGCAGTTCTTC.

V gene TRBV28 combines with J gene TRBJ1-1; 7 bases fit TRBD1. This CDR3 is 15 amino acids long. Per the germline V gene, CDR1 is MDHEN and CDR2 is SYDVKM. V was pared by 7 bases and J by 4 bases, with 12 bases of the junction left unmatched. The CDR3 DNA follows: TGTGCCAGCACCCCCCACGACAGGGTTGGCACTGAAGCTTTCTTT. This encodes CASTPHDRVGTEAFF.

This clone was seen a few times. The V and J genes are TRBV6-6 and TRBJ2-3; a possible D gene is TRBD2 (5 bases). Germline CDR1 is MNHNY and CDR2 is SVGAGI (reference sequence). The V and J ends lost 6 bases and 2 bases respectively, with 12 bases between them. This CDR3 region has 14 residues. The CDR3 nucleotides are TGTGCCAGCAGATCCCGGGGAGACACAGATACGCAGTATTTT. Translating it yields CASRSRGDTDTQYF.

This rearrangement joins TRBV19 to TRBJ2-1, with 8 bases identical to TRBD2. The V gene end was trimmed by 6 bases and the J gene end by 4 bases; junction bases not matched to a gene: 5. CDR3 length: 14 residues. The V gene's germline CDR1 is LNHDA and CDR2 SQIVND (reference sequence). The CDR3 DNA is TGTGCCAGTAGCCGGGGGGGGGCTTACAATGAGCAGTTCTTC. This codes for CASSRGGAYNEQFF.

V usage is TRBV5-8 and J usage is TRBJ1-2; 8 nucleotides align to TRBD1. The CDR3 covers 14 residues. CDR1 is SGHTS, CDR2 YDEGEE, per germline. V gave up 5 bases and J gave up 3 bases; unmatched junction bases: 6. CDR3 residues: CASSLGQGDYGYTF. The DNA of the CDR3 is TGTGCCAGCAGTCTAGGACAGGGAGACTATGGCTACACCTTC. The whole variable domain, remainder taken from reference TRBV5-8 and TRBJ1-2, is EAGVTQSPTHLIKTRGQQATLRCSPISGHTSVYWYQQALGLGLQFLLWYDEGEERNRGNFPPRFSGRQFPNYSSELNVNALELEDSALYLCASSLGQGDYGYTFGSGTRLTVV.

The sample holds one count of this clone. The rearrangement links TRBV27 to TRBJ1-1; D is possibly TRBD1 (5 bases). This CDR3 has 13 residues. Germline CDR1 and CDR2: MNHEY and SMNVEV (reference sequence). V was trimmed by 5 bases and J by 9 bases, leaving 16 bases between them. The CDR3 region has the DNA TGTGCCAGCAGTCCCGACAGCCGGCGGAAAGCTTTCTTT. This encodes CASSPDSRRKAFF.

The rearrangement joins TRBV11-3 to TRBJ2-2; D perhaps matches TRBD2 (6 bases). Per the germline V gene, CDR1 is SGHNT and CDR2 is YENEEA. Trimming left V 5 bases short and J 7 bases short, with 20 bases between. This CDR3 spans 16 amino acids. CDR3 nucleotides: TGTGCCAGCAGCCCCCGCTCAGGGCAGGAGGGCGGGGAGCTGTTTTTT. Translating it yields CASSPRSGQEGGELFF.

This chain connects TRBV29-1 to TRBJ2-7; tentatively, D is TRBD1 (5 bases). CDR1 and CDR2 (germline): SQVTM, ANQGSEA. Trimming pared 5 bases from V and 2 bases from J, leaving 10 bases between. The CDR3 runs to 12 residues. CDR3 nucleotide sequence: TGCAGCGTTCTGACAGTCACCTACGAGCAGTACTTC. This sequence encodes CSVLTVTYEQYF.

The chain uses TRBV4-2 and TRBJ2-3; TRBD2 aligns across 8 bases. V trimming: 8 bases; J trimming: 0 bases; junction bases outside the gene matches: 7. Germline V gene sequence: CDR1 LGHNA, CDR2 YNFKEQ. This CDR3 has 15 amino acids. CDR3 amino acids: CASVGREGSTDTQYF. DNA of the CDR3: TGTGCCAGCGTCGGGAGGGAGGGAAGCACAGATACGCAGTATTTT.

This clone was detected once. As DNA, the CDR3 is TGCAGCGTTGGGTCAGACAGAAACACCATATATTTT. Amino acids: CSVGSDRNTIYF. The chain joins TRBV29-1 to TRBJ1-3; D is unclear. In germline, CDR1 is SQVTM, CDR2 ANQGSEA. The CDR3 runs 12 residues. V lost 4 bases, J lost 5 bases, and 9 bases lay in between.

The rearrangement joins TRBV6-5 to TRBJ1-2; D is uncertain. V gave up 6 bases and J gave up 5 bases, with 13 bases separating them. From germline, CDR1 is MNHEY and CDR2 SVGAGI. The CDR3 runs 13 residues. CDR3 coding DNA: TGTGCCAGCAGGCGAGGGAGCGCTTATGGCTACACCTTC. Translation gives CASRRGSAYGYTF.

The chain is built from TRBV30 and TRBJ2-3, with D unresolved. V gave up 3 bases and J gave up 8 bases, with 18 bases separating them. The CDR3 sequence is 14 residues long. CDR1 is GTSNPN, CDR2 SVGIG, per germline (reference sequence). In nucleotides, the CDR3 is TGTGCCTGGAGGCCATGGATGAGTCCGGGTACGCAGTATTTT. Amino acid sequence: CAWRPWMSPGTQYF. Combining the CDR3 with reference TRBV30 and TRBJ2-3 gives the whole variable domain SQTIHQWPATLVQPVGSPLSLECTVEGTSNPNLYWYRQAAGRGLQLLFYSVGIGQISSEVPQNLSASRPQDRQFILSSKKLLLSDSGFYLCAWRPWMSPGTQYFGPGTRLTVL.